This T cell receptor beta chain stems from a study of OX40 agonist ivuxolimab in advanced cancers. Study in general: The mean age was approximately 56 years, ranging from about 20 to 79, with 65% to 85% of participants male. Participants could have had prior anti-PD-1, anti-PD-L1 or anti-CTLA-4 therapy, and 40% had some.

V lost 1 base and J 6 bases, leaving 13 bases between the germline ends. Germline V gives CDR1 LGHNA, CDR2 YNFKEQ. The length of the CDR3 is 15 residues. As for this clone: Its target is not known.

Whole-study findings and limits: Circulating CD4+ and CD8+ T cells showed clonal expansion by week 6 at 0.1 to 3.0 mg/kg. Also showing low normalized T-cell clonal expansion were some of the nonresponders.

Here immunoSEQ multiplex PCR was the method, and the copy in TCRdb shows in-frame clones only, minus some. In the table there are about 67,000 clones, approximately 81% of which are singletons. This chain joins TRBV4-2 and TRBJ2-1; unclear D gene. The clonotype comes from an adult with an advanced solid tumor such as melanoma, head and neck, liver or kidney cancer. The source material was CD4+ or CD8+ T cells sorted from blood, sampled in a trial of the OX40 agonist ivuxolimab. The CDR3 here is CASSQGILVSNEQFF. For the CDR3, the DNA is TGTGCCAGCAGCCAAGGAATCCTAGTTTCCAATGAGCAGTTCTTC.